The 18 T cell receptor beta chains reported below all come from one sample, sequenced in a study of blood T cell repertoires in COVID-19. TCRdb keeps only in-frame clones here, not all; method: immunoSEQ multiplex PCR. The table lists under 95,000 clones, approximately 80% of them singletons. The specimen sequenced was peripheral blood. The receptors were sampled from a man in his forties or fifties with acute or convalescent COVID-19.

The rearrangement uses TRBV15 and TRBJ1-2, with 8 positions matching TRBD1. Germline loops: CDR1 LNHNV, CDR2 YYDKDF (reference sequence). The V segment lost 5 bases and the J segment 5 bases; nucleotides outside the gene matches: 7. The CDR3 spans 14 residues. The CDR3 DNA reads TGTGCCACCAGCCGTGACAGGGGAAGTTATGGCTACACCTTC. Its protein is CATSRDRGSYGYTF.

V is TRBV19 and J is TRBJ1-5; possibly TRBD1 for D (6 bases). Trimming left V 5 bases short and J 0 bases short, with 8 bases between. The CDR3 consists of 14 residues. The germline CDR1 and CDR2 sequences are LNHDA and SQIVND (reference sequence). The CDR3 nucleotides are TGTGCCAGTAGTGTACAGGGTAGCAATCAGCCCCAGCATTTT. As protein: CASSVQGSNQPQHF.

This chain uses TRBV5-6 with TRBJ2-5; D is unclear. The CDR3 sequence is 13 residues long. Looked up from germline, CDR1 is SGHDT and CDR2 is YYEEEE. The V and J ends lost 4 bases and 8 bases respectively, with 15 bases between them. The CDR3 coding sequence is TGTGCCAGCAGCACGGGTCCCGGTGACACCCAGTACTTC. Translated: CASSTGPGDTQYF. Supplemented by reference TRBV5-6 and TRBJ2-5, the full variable domain reads DAGVTQSPTHLIKTRGQQVTLRCSPKSGHDTVSWYQQALGQGPQFIFQYYEEEERQRGNFPDRFSGHQFPNYSSELNVNALLLGDSALYLCASSTGPGDTQYFGPGTRLLVL.

The CDR3 DNA reads TGTGCCTGGAGTGTTATCTCCGAAAAACTGTTTTTT. Its protein is CAWSVISEKLFF. This rearrangement joins TRBV30 to TRBJ1-4; no reliable D call. With 0 bases removed from V and 8 bases from J, the gap between germline ends came to 7 bases. The CDR3 has 12 residues. Germline-derived CDR1 and CDR2 are GTSNPN and SVGIG (reference sequence). Filled out from reference TRBV30 and TRBJ1-4, the complete variable domain reads SQTIHQWPATLVQPVGSPLSLECTVEGTSNPNLYWYRQAAGRGLQLLFYSVGIGQISSEVPQNLSASRPQDRQFILSSKKLLLSDSGFYLCAWSVISEKLFFGSGTQLSVL.

The rearrangement joins TRBV7-3 to TRBJ2-2; D is perhaps TRBD2 (5 bases). The germline CDR1 and CDR2 sequences are SGHTA and FQGTGA. V gave up 5 bases and J gave up 4 bases, with 8 bases separating them. The CDR3 is 13 amino acids. The CDR3 DNA follows: TGTGCCAGCAGCCCTACTAGCACCGGGGAGCTGTTTTTT. Protein: CASSPTSTGELFF.

The gene calls are TRBV27 and TRBJ2-5; 7 bases line up with TRBD1. V was pared by 7 bases and J by 2 bases, with 4 bases of the junction left unmatched. CDR3 length equals 13 residues. The V gene's germline CDR1 is MNHEY and CDR2 SMNVEV (reference sequence). The CDR3 spells CASNGTVQETQYF. Here the CDR3 DNA reads TGTGCCAGCAACGGGACAGTACAAGAGACCCAGTACTTC.

The rearrangement uses TRBV5-6 and TRBJ2-7; 9 bases map to TRBD1. The V gene's germline CDR1 is SGHDT and CDR2 YYEEEE. The CDR3 length is 15 residues. After removal of 4 bases from V and 2 bases from J, the junction contained 7 bases not matched to a gene. For the CDR3, the DNA is TGTGCCAGCAGCCCAAACAGGGGGCTCCCCTACGAGCAGTACTTC. Amino acid sequence: CASSPNRGLPYEQYF. Looking up the rest from reference TRBV5-6 and TRBJ2-7 gives the full variable domain: DAGVTQSPTHLIKTRGQQVTLRCSPKSGHDTVSWYQQALGQGPQFIFQYYEEEERQRGNFPDRFSGHQFPNYSSELNVNALLLGDSALYLCASSPNRGLPYEQYFGPGTRLTVT.

The chain is built from TRBV18 and TRBJ1-4; D unresolved. This CDR3 is built from 14 residues. Between the trimmed V and J ends, which lost 3 bases and 0 bases, there was a span of 5 bases. Germline V gives CDR1 KGHSH, CDR2 LQKENI. CDR3 sequence: CASSPGTTNEKLFF. Here the CDR3 DNA reads TGTGCCAGCTCACCCGGTACAACTAATGAAAAACTGTTTTTT.

The genes are TRBV5-1 and TRBJ1-2; 7 positions match TRBD1. With 4 bases clipped from V and 2 bases from J, the junction kept 2 bases outside the gene matches. Looked up from germline, CDR1 is SGHRS and CDR2 is YFSETQ. The CDR3 covers 13 residues. CDR3 DNA: TGCGCCAGCAGCCTGGGACAGAACTATGGCTACACCTTC. Encoded protein: CASSLGQNYGYTF.

The chain combines TRBV7-9 with TRBJ2-2; 11 bases align to TRBD1. Germline loops: CDR1 SEHNR, CDR2 FQNEAQ (reference sequence). V lost 5 bases and J lost 7; bases outside the gene matches: 6. The length of the CDR3 is 15 residues. CDR3 region: CASSPRTGGFGELFF. The CDR3 DNA reads TGTGCCAGCAGCCCCCGGACAGGGGGCTTCGGGGAGCTGTTTTTT.

The chain links TRBV29-1 to TRBJ2-4; no reliable D call. Germline CDR1 and CDR2: SQVTM and ANQGSEA. This CDR3 is 13 amino acids long. V lost 2 bases and J lost 6, with 11 bases in between. The CDR3 protein is CSVELGQRNIQYF. For the CDR3, the DNA is TGCAGCGTTGAACTAGGTCAGCGAAACATTCAGTACTTC.

This clone was seen just once. This chain connects TRBV4-3 to TRBJ2-1; 7 nucleotides line up with TRBD1. Per germline, CDR1 LGHNA and CDR2 YSLEER. J gave up 7 bases and V 6 bases, and 12 bases lay outside the gene matches. The CDR3 loop spans 15 amino acids. CDR3 nucleotides: TGCGCCAGCAGTTCAAGTTTGACAGGGTATAATGAGCAGTTCTTC. It encodes CASSSSLTGYNEQFF.

The V gene is TRBV5-5, the J gene TRBJ1-6; no clear D. Trimming removed 2 bases at V and 10 bases at J, with 22 bases between. This CDR3 has 17 residues. CDR1 SGHKS and CDR2 YYEKEE come from the germline V gene (reference sequence). The DNA for the CDR3 is TGTGCCAGCAGCTTTTCAAATGAGGTAGAAGCGAGGTCACCCCTCCACTTT. Amino acids: CASSFSNEVEARSPLHF.

This clone was counted a single time. V gene TRBV7-2 combines with J gene TRBJ2-2; 7 bases map to TRBD1. Trimming removed 4 bases from V and 5 bases from J; junction bases left unmatched: 7. The CDR3 length is 15 residues. Per the germline V gene, CDR1 is SGHTA and CDR2 is FQGNSA. The CDR3, as DNA: TGTGCCAGCAGCTCTGACAGGGTCCTAACCGGGGAGCTGTTTTTT. Translating gives CASSSDRVLTGELFF.

The J gene is TRBJ1-1, the V gene TRBV30, with TRBD1 as a possible D gene (6 bases). V lost 5 bases and J lost 1, with 11 bases in between. CDR1 is GTSNPN, CDR2 SVGIG, per germline (reference sequence). The CDR3 extends over 13 amino acids. CDR3 in amino acids: CAWQDRKNTEAFF. The CDR3 DNA is TGTGCCTGGCAGGACAGAAAGAACACTGAAGCTTTCTTT.

This clone occurred once. The DNA for the CDR3 is TGCGCCAGCAGCTTAGAGCCACTCGGGACAGGGCGACCGCCTTTCTTT. Translating gives CASSLEPLGTGRPPFF. V gene TRBV5-1 combines with J gene TRBJ1-1; 9 positions agree with TRBD1. The germline gives CDR1 SGHRS, CDR2 YFSETQ. The CDR3 spans 16 residues. Trimming took 2 bases from V and 12 from J; bases not matched to a gene: 17.

Written as DNA, the CDR3 is TGTGCCAGTAGTAGAACGGACAGGGGAGACTATGGCTACACCTTC. Translated, it gives CASSRTDRGDYGYTF. The chain joins TRBV19 to TRBJ1-2; 9 bases align to TRBD1. Germline CDR1 reads LNHDA; CDR2 reads SQIVND (reference sequence). This CDR3 is built from 15 residues. V was pared by 4 bases and J by 3 bases, with 6 bases of the junction left unmatched.

The gene calls are TRBV6-5 and TRBJ2-7; 7 bases match TRBD1. The germline CDR1 and CDR2 sequences are MNHEY and SVGAGI. V shed 0 bases, J shed 2 bases, and the junction held 4 bases outside the gene matches. The CDR3 is 15 residues long. The CDR3 region has the DNA TGTGCCAGCAGTTACTCAGGGACAGATCCCTACGAGCAGTACTTC. Its protein is CASSYSGTDPYEQYF.